The T cell receptor beta chain under discussion was sequenced for a study of human versus mouse CDR3 diversity and MHC coevolution. TCRdb keeps only in-frame clones here, not all; method: immunoSEQ multiplex PCR. The table records some 80,000 clones, 85% to 95% of them present only once. Trimming removed 7 bases at V and 4 bases at J, with 10 bases between. CDR1 is SNHLY, CDR2 FYNNEI, per germline. The CDR3 contains 12 residues. Sorting isolated naive CD4 T cells lacking CD45RO and expressing CD62L. The V gene is TRBV2, the J gene TRBJ1-2, with a weak D call TRBD1 (5 bases). The source material was naive CD4+ T cells from blood. Regarding subset: CD45RO-negative CD62L-positive naive CD4 T cells. This clonotype was sampled from a person aged 25 to 69 in good health. The CDR3 DNA reads TGTGCCAGCACCCCAGGGTTCTATGGCTACACCTTC. It translates to CASTPGFYGYTF.